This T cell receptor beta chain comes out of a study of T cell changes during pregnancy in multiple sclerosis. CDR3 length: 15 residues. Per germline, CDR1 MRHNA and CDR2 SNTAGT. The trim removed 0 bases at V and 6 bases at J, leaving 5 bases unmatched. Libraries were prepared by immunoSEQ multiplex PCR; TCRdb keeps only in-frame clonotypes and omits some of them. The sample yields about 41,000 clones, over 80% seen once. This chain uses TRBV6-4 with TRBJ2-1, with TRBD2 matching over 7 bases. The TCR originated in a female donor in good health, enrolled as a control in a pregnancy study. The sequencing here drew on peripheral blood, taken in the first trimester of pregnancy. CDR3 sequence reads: CASSDSNGGSNEQFF. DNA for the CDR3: TGTGCCAGCAGTGACTCGAACGGGGGGTCCAATGAGCAGTTCTTC.